This is a list of T cell receptor beta chains from one sample in a study of T cells in Graves' hyperthyroidism and ophthalmopathy. TCRdb fed the multiplex PCR reads into MiXCR, producing one record per CDR3 protein. This sample carries about 420,000 distinct CDR3 sequences, around 16% of them seen once, and the ten largest clones take around 7%. Specimen: blood. The receptor set was obtained from a woman aged 18-29 years with Graves' hyperthyroidism. CDR3s include the opening cysteine and the closing phenylalanine or tryptophan. The order of the fields is V gene, J gene, D gene, clone size, CDR3 DNA, CDR3 protein. A D gene is named only where the DNA matches it firmly. Not every row has a clone size; where given, it reads once, few, many or a size class.

>TRBV6-2/TRBV6-3|TRBJ2-5|.|.
TGTGCCAGCAGTTTACCGGGCTCCGGCGCCCAGTACTTC
CASSLPGSGAQYF
>TRBV27|TRBJ2-5|TRBD1|.
TGTGCCAGCAGGGGGACAGGGGCAGAGACCCAGTACTTC
CASRGTGAETQYF
>TRBV5-1|TRBJ2-3|.|few
TGCGCCAGCAGCAGCATACAGGGAGATACGCAGTATTTT
CASSSIQGDTQYF
>TRBV28|TRBJ1-2|.|many
TGTGCCAGCAGTGAAGATCAGGGTGGTGCGGGCTACACCTTC
CASSEDQGGAGYTF
>TRBV12-3/TRBV12-4|TRBJ1-2|.|many
TGTGCCAGCAGTTTAAGTATAAGCTATGGCTACACCTTC
CASSLSISYGYTF
>TRBV6-5|TRBJ2-2|TRBD2|many
TGTGCCAGCAGTTACTGGCTAGCGGGGGGTACGAACACCGGGGAGCTGTTTTTT
CASSYWLAGGTNTGELFF
>TRBV7-9|TRBJ2-4|.|.
TGTGCCAGCAGCTTAGGTGGGCTAGCCAAAAACATTCAGTACTTC
CASSLGGLAKNIQYF
>TRBV5-6|TRBJ1-2|TRBD1|many
TGTGCCAGCAGCGGTAGCGGGACAGCGTACTATGGCTACACCTTC
CASSGSGTAYYGYTF
>TRBV2|TRBJ2-7|.|many
TGTGCCAGCAGTAAGACAGGCTACGAGCAGTACTTC
CASSKTGYEQYF
>TRBV2|TRBJ1-2|TRBD1|many
TGTGCCAGCGTACGGGGACAGGGGGACTATGGCTACACCTTC
CASVRGQGDYGYTF
>TRBV6-1|TRBJ1-1|TRBD1|.
TGTGCCGGCAGTGATAGGGGGCATACTGAAGCTTTCTTT
CAGSDRGHTEAFF
>TRBV29-1|TRBJ2-1|TRBD2|many
TGCAGCGTTGAACCGAGCGGGAGGGTCGATGAGCAGTTCTTC
CSVEPSGRVDEQFF
>TRBV6-2/TRBV6-3|TRBJ2-1|TRBD2|many
TGTGCCAGCAGTTACTCGGTAGCGGGAGGGGGGGAGCAGTTCTTC
CASSYSVAGGGEQFF
>TRBV2|TRBJ2-1|.|.
TGTGCCAGCAACACGGGGGGCCCCGTCAATGAGCAGTTCTTC
CASNTGGPVNEQFF
>TRBV12-3/TRBV12-4|TRBJ1-4|.|many
TGTGCCAGCAGTTTTGGGGGAGGCGGTGAAAAACTGTTTTTT
CASSFGGGGEKLFF
>TRBV6-1|TRBJ2-2|TRBD1|once
TGTGCCGGGACCGGGACAGGGGGCGCCCGGAACACCGGGGAGCTGTTTTTT
CAGTGTGGARNTGELFF
>TRBV5-1|TRBJ2-5|.|.
TGCGCCAGCAGCCTAGGACCCCGCCAAGAGACCCAGTACTTC
CASSLGPRQETQYF
>TRBV24-1|TRBJ1-5|.|many
TGTGCCACCAGTCGGACAGAAAATCAGCCCCAGCATTTT
CATSRTENQPQHF
>TRBV7-6|TRBJ2-1|.|few
TGTGCCAGCAGCTTAGTGGGGGGGCTGGACAATGAGCAGTTCTTC
CASSLVGGLDNEQFF
>TRBV5-5|TRBJ1-5|.|many
TGTGCCAGCAGCCCCCGGGGGGGGGAAGGCAATCAGCCCCAGCATTTT
CASSPRGGEGNQPQHF
>TRBV11-3|TRBJ2-3|.|many
TGTGCCAGCAGCTTAGTGGGGGCGCGGTATACGCAGTATTTT
CASSLVGARYTQYF
>TRBV12-3/TRBV12-4|TRBJ2-7|TRBD2|few
TGTGCCAGCAGTTCGGGGGGGGGGGGCGAGCAGTACTTC
CASSSGGGGEQYF
>TRBV4-1|TRBJ2-3|TRBD2|many
TGCGCCAGCAGCCATTATAGCGGGGGGCGCCTAAGCACAGATACGCAGTATTTT
CASSHYSGGRLSTDTQYF
>TRBV28|TRBJ1-2|TRBD1|many
TGTGCCAGCAGTCCCGACAGGGACTACACCTTC
CASSPDRDYTF
>TRBV13|TRBJ2-3|TRBD2|many
TGTGCCAGCTTCTGGACTAGCGGGAGGGACACAGATACGCAGTATTTT
CASFWTSGRDTDTQYF
>TRBV20-1|TRBJ2-2|TRBD2|many
TGCAGTGCTAGCGGCGGGGGGGCCGTCGGGGAGCTGTTTTTT
CSASGGGAVGELFF
>TRBV2|TRBJ2-2|.|many
TGTGCCAGCAGTGAAAAGGTGTCGAACACCGGGGAGCTGTTTTTT
CASSEKVSNTGELFF
>TRBV6-1|TRBJ2-3|TRBD2|.
TGTGCCAGCAGCCACCACTCTAGCGGGGGTCTAGGTACGCAGTATTTT
CASSHHSSGGLGTQYF
>TRBV6-1|TRBJ1-2|.|many
TGTGCCAGCAGCCCCGTTACGGGAGGGGTCTTTAACTATGGCTACACCTTC
CASSPVTGGVFNYGYTF
>TRBV14|TRBJ2-3|TRBD1|many
TGTGCCAGCAGTCCTGGACAGGGGAAAGCAGATACGCAGTATTTT
CASSPGQGKADTQYF
>TRBV2|TRBJ2-1|.|many
TGTGCCAGCAGGCGGGGGCTCCCGGACGAGCAGTTCTTC
CASRRGLPDEQFF
>TRBV20-1|TRBJ1-5|.|many
TGCAGTGCTAGTTTGTTGGGCCGAGGACAGCCCCAGCATTTT
CSASLLGRGQPQHF
>TRBV24-1|TRBJ2-1|TRBD1|many
TGTGCCACCAGTGATTTAGCGGGGACAGGGAACAATGAGCAGTTCTTC
CATSDLAGTGNNEQFF
>TRBV20-1|TRBJ1-2|TRBD1|many
TGCAGTGCTGATCAGGGGGCCTCCACCTATGGCTACACCTTC
CSADQGASTYGYTF
>TRBV6-1|TRBJ2-7|TRBD2|many
TGTGCCAGCTTGGGGGACGTGCGGACTAGAGGATCCTACGAGCAGTACTTC
CASLGDVRTRGSYEQYF
>TRBV12-3/TRBV12-4|TRBJ1-6|.|many
TGTGCCAGCAAGGCCAAGGGGAATTCACCCCTCCACTTT
CASKAKGNSPLHF
>TRBV27|TRBJ1-6|TRBD1|many
TGTGCCAGCAGTTCACGGACAGGGGGTTCACCCCTCCACTTT
CASSSRTGGSPLHF
>TRBV7-9|TRBJ2-1|.|.
TGTGCCAGCACCTACAGGGTACATGAGCAGTTCTTC
CASTYRVHEQFF